Listed below are T cell receptor beta chains from one sample, sequenced in a study of cytomegalovirus exposure and HLA in healthy donors. Sequencing was performed with immunoSEQ multiplex PCR; in TCRdb, only in-frame clones are kept and a portion is missing. The sample holds some 150,000 clones, about 70% seen once. Sample: PBMCs. The receptors come from a middle-aged woman in good health and CMV-seronegative. CDR3s include the opening cysteine and the closing phenylalanine or tryptophan. The order of the fields is clone size, D gene, V gene, J gene, CDR3 protein, CDR3 DNA. The D gene is left open where the match is weak. Not every row has a clone size; where given, it reads once, few, many or a size class.

size: .
D: .
V: TRBV28
J: TRBJ2-7
CDR3: CASSSRGRVTYEQYF
DNA: TGTGCCAGCAGCTCCCGAGGCCGGGTTACCTACGAGCAGTACTTC

size: .
D: TRBD1
V: TRBV30
J: TRBJ2-7
CDR3: CAWSRGPYEQYF
DNA: TGTGCCTGGTCCAGGGGGCCCTACGAGCAGTACTTC

size: .
D: TRBD1
V: TRBV19
J: TRBJ1-5
CDR3: CASISGTGLIFGQPQHF
DNA: TGTGCCAGCATCTCCGGGACAGGGTTAATATTCGGTCAGCCCCAGCATTTT

size: once
D: TRBD2
V: TRBV7-8
J: TRBJ2-7
CDR3: CASRPRTSKYHEQYF
DNA: TGTGCCAGCAGACCCAGGACTAGCAAATACCACGAGCAGTACTTC

size: .
D: .
V: TRBV5-1
J: TRBJ2-2
CDR3: CASSLSPSNTGELFF
DNA: TGCGCCAGCAGCTTAAGCCCCTCGAACACCGGGGAGCTGTTTTTT

size: .
D: .
V: TRBV7-9
J: TRBJ2-5
CDR3: CASSPKRRVQETQYF
DNA: TGTGCCAGCAGCCCAAAGCGCAGGGTCCAAGAGACCCAGTACTTC

size: .
D: .
V: TRBV18
J: TRBJ1-2
CDR3: CASSPRTQLNYTF
DNA: TGTGCCAGCTCACCACGCACACAGCTAAACTACACCTTC

size: .
D: .
V: TRBV5-4
J: TRBJ1-4
CDR3: CASSLEVAVGAANEKLFF
DNA: TGTGCCAGCAGCTTGGAGGTGGCGGTTGGGGCTGCTAATGAAAAACTGTTTTTT

size: .
D: .
V: TRBV30
J: TRBJ2-7
CDR3: CASAASATYEQYF
DNA: TGTGCCTCAGCAGCTAGCGCGACCTACGAGCAGTACTTC

size: once
D: .
V: TRBV19
J: TRBJ1-2
CDR3: CASLGVTHYGYTF
DNA: TGTGCCTCGCTCGGGGTAACTCACTATGGCTACACCTTC

size: .
D: .
V: TRBV5-4
J: TRBJ2-5
CDR3: CASSRTVYQETQYF
DNA: TGTGCCAGCAGCCGGACAGTGTACCAAGAGACCCAGTACTTC

size: .
D: .
V: TRBV11-2
J: TRBJ1-1
CDR3: CASSLPGNTEAFF
DNA: TGTGCCAGCAGCTTACCAGGGAACACTGAAGCTTTCTTT

size: .
D: .
V: TRBV11-2
J: TRBJ1-3
CDR3: CASSLTAGASGNTIYF
DNA: TGTGCCAGCAGCTTAACTGCAGGGGCTAGTGGAAACACCATATATTTT

size: once
D: TRBD1
V: TRBV18
J: TRBJ2-2
CDR3: CASGPGQGWTGELFF
DNA: TGTGCCAGCGGCCCGGGACAGGGTTGGACCGGGGAGCTGTTTTTT

size: .
D: TRBD1
V: TRBV30
J: TRBJ1-2
CDR3: CAFDRGSGYTF
DNA: TGTGCCTTTGACAGGGGATCCGGCTACACCTTC

size: .
D: .
V: TRBV30
J: TRBJ2-7
CDR3: CAWSVGGTSYEQYF
DNA: TGTGCCTGGAGTGTAGGAGGGACCTCCTACGAGCAGTACTTC